A single sample is the source of the 13 T cell receptor beta chains below, sequenced in a study of glioma-infiltrating T cells after dendritic cell vaccination. Sequencing used immunoSEQ multiplex PCR; TCRdb keeps in-frame clones, though not all of them. The sample includes approximately 82,000 clones, 70% to 90% of them seen just once. Sequences were derived from blood, sampled before dendritic cell vaccination. Receptors were obtained from a human donor with glioblastoma.

The chain couples TRBV2 to TRBJ2-1; maybe TRBD2 (6 bases). V lost 6 bases and J lost 3, with 18 bases in between. Per the germline V gene, CDR1 is SNHLY and CDR2 is FYNNEI. This CDR3 has 16 amino acids. The CDR3 spells CASSRLGGESYNEQFF. The CDR3 DNA reads as TGTGCCAGCAGCCGACTGGGCGGGGAAAGCTACAATGAGCAGTTCTTC.

The V call is TRBV7-3, the J call TRBJ2-2, with TRBD2 identical over 11 bases. J gave up 1 base and V 6 bases, and 1 base lay outside the gene matches. The CDR3 extends over 15 amino acids. Germline CDR1 and CDR2: SGHTA and FQGTGA. As DNA, the CDR3 is TGTGCCAGCAGACTAGCGGGGGAGAACACCGGGGAGCTGTTTTTT. Protein product: CASRLAGENTGELFF.

In the case of this clone: This specimen includes other DNA sequences encoding the same CDR3. CDR3 region: CASSLAGTGASDTQYF. The CDR3 DNA reads TGCGCCAGCAGCTTGGCCGGGACAGGGGCCTCAGATACGCAGTATTTT. The V and J genes are TRBV5-1 and TRBJ2-3, with 10 bases matching TRBD1. This CDR3 region has 16 residues. The germline V gene encodes CDR1 SGHRS and CDR2 YFSETQ. The V gene end was trimmed by 0 bases and the J gene end by 4 bases; junction bases not matched to a gene: 5.

Written as DNA, the CDR3 is TGCGCCAGCAGCTTGGTCAGGGAAGGGAACGAGCAGTACTTC. Residues: CASSLVREGNEQYF. The rearrangement joins TRBV5-1 to TRBJ2-7; a possible D gene is TRBD1 (5 bases). The CDR3 sequence is 14 residues long. Germline V CDR1 and CDR2: SGHRS, YFSETQ. V lost 0 bases to trimming and J lost 5 bases, with 12 bases between them.

The gene calls are TRBV2 and TRBJ1-2; D not resolved. V was pared by 1 base and J by 6 bases, with 12 bases between. Germline V gene data show CDR1 as SNHLY and CDR2 as FYNNEI. The CDR3 covers 14 residues. CDR3 sequence (DNA): TGTGCCAGCAGTGAAGGGGTGGGTGCGGATGGCTACACCTTC. It specifies CASSEGVGADGYTF.

This clone was recorded a few times. This chain links TRBV6-1 with TRBJ2-3; tentative D call: TRBD2 (6 bases). CDR3 length equals 18 residues. From germline, CDR1 is MNHNS and CDR2 SASEGT. V lost 1 base and J 0 bases, leaving 17 bases between the germline ends. CDR3 sequence reads: CASSEEPGRGRSTDTQYF. CDR3 nucleotide sequence: TGTGCCAGCAGTGAAGAGCCCGGTCGGGGGAGGAGCACAGATACGCAGTATTTT.

This clone was seen a single time. The chain combines TRBV6-6 with TRBJ2-5, with 10 bases aligning to TRBD2. With the DNA end fitting TRBJ2-7 better, the J assignment may be wrong. Germline V lookup: CDR1 MNHNY, CDR2 SVGAGI (reference sequence). The CDR3 loop spans 16 amino acids. The CDR3 coding sequence is TGTGCCAGCAGTTATCCGGCTAGCGGGGGAGCCTACGAGCAGTACTTC. It encodes CASSYPASGGAYEQYF.

The J gene is TRBJ1-1, the V gene TRBV7-9; TRBD1 aligns across 7 bases. The CDR3 has 15 residues. J was trimmed by 3 bases and V by 1 base; bases with no gene match: 5. Germline CDR1 is SEHNR and CDR2 is FQNEAQ (reference sequence). Here the CDR3 DNA reads TGTGCCAGCAGCTTAGGATTAACAGGGGACACTGAAGCTTTCTTT. Its protein product is CASSLGLTGDTEAFF.

The chain is built from TRBV4-1 and TRBJ2-1, with TRBD1 identical over 7 bases. Per the germline V gene, CDR1 is MGHRA and CDR2 is YSYEKL. Trimming at V came to 2 bases and at J to 0 bases, leaving 7 bases not matched to a gene. This CDR3 is built from 17 residues. CDR3: CASSQNRGDNSYNEQFF. The DNA for the CDR3 is TGCGCCAGCAGCCAAAACAGGGGCGATAACTCCTACAATGAGCAGTTCTTC.

This clone was seen only once. One end of the junction varies from germline; a read error may be responsible. This CDR3 is also generated by other DNA sequences in the sample. The J gene is TRBJ1-6, the V gene TRBV18, with D unclear. The germline V gene encodes CDR1 KGHSH and CDR2 LQKENI. The CDR3 is 14 residues long. CDR3 sequence (DNA): TGTGCCAGCTCACCGGGCCCGCCTAATTCCCCCCTCCACTTT. It encodes CASSPGPPNSPLHF.

The chain couples TRBV6-5 to TRBJ2-3; 7 bases are shared with TRBD1. Germline CDR1 MNHEY, CDR2 SVGAGI. V lost 6 bases, J lost 4 bases, and 4 bases stayed unmatched. The CDR3 consists of 13 residues. CDR3 region: CASRLTGADTQYF. The CDR3 DNA sequence: TGTGCCAGCAGACTCACAGGGGCAGATACGCAGTATTTT.

The genes are TRBV27 and TRBJ2-2; the D gene is possibly TRBD2 (5 bases). The CDR3 has 16 residues. Germline CDR1 reads MNHEY; CDR2 reads SMNVEV (reference sequence). Trimming took 0 bases from V and 7 from J, leaving 15 bases between them. The CDR3 DNA reads as TGTGCCAGCAGTTTATCGCCTCGGCTAGCAGTCGGGGAGCTGTTTTTT. Translating it yields CASSLSPRLAVGELFF.

V gene TRBV28 combines with J gene TRBJ2-7; 9 bases align to TRBD1. The CDR3 extends over 15 amino acids. Germline lookup yields CDR1 MDHEN and CDR2 SYDVKM. V shed 6 bases and J 3 bases; nucleotides not matched to a gene: 9. The CDR3 sequence is CASRSGTGYSYEQYF. The CDR3 region has the DNA TGTGCCAGCAGATCCGGGACAGGGTATAGCTACGAGCAGTACTTC. The full variable domain, with the rest looked up from reference TRBV28 and TRBJ2-7, is DVKVTQSSRYLVKRTGEKVFLECVQDMDHENMFWYRQDPGLGLRLIYFSYDVKMKEKGDIPEGYSVSREKKERFSLILESASTNQTSMYLCASRSGTGYSYEQYFGPGTRLTVT.